This T cell receptor (beta chain) was sequenced for a study of a mutant IDH1 vaccine in newly diagnosed glioma. Study summary: The sex distribution of treated patients was roughly 62% male and around 40% female, with a mean age of roughly 40 years. Beforehand, treatment had been radiotherapy, temozolomide, or both; the majority received both.

Sequencing was performed with immunoSEQ multiplex PCR; in TCRdb, only in-frame clones are kept and a portion is missing. The data hold about 56,000 clones, with about 80% observed a single time. Worth noting for this clone: Its antigen is unidentified.

This CDR3 contains 15 residues. Trimming at V came to 4 bases and at J to 4 bases, leaving 6 bases not matched to a gene. Germline CDR1 SGHTA, CDR2 FQGNSA. Stated time point: week 47, end of study. Doses consisted of 300 ug of mutant IDH1 20-mer peptide each, paired with topical imiquimod. V usage is TRBV7-2 and J usage is TRBJ2-1, with 8 nucleotides matching TRBD1. This clonotype was sampled from a man over 45 with glioma. Sample: PBMCs, taken from a glioma patient whose treatment included an IDH1 peptide vaccine. CDR3 in DNA: TGTGCCAGCAGCTCGGACAGGGACCTATACAATGAGCAGTTCTTC. It specifies CASSSDRDLYNEQFF.